This TCR beta chain was sequenced during a study of T-cell reconstitution after alpha-beta-depleted transplantation in children. Notes on the study in general: At the one-year point after transplant, T-cell counts and TCRbeta diversity were found to come mostly from T cells that had been newly produced.

On this clonotype itself: As yet, its antigen is unknown.

The TCRbeta library incorporated unique molecular identifiers. TCRdb re-derived calls from the PCR reads in MiXCR, one entry per CDR3 protein. The repertoire holds about a million distinct CDR3 sequences, roughly 29% seen once, with about 28% in the top ten. The CDR3 runs to 16 residues. Between the trimmed V and J ends, which lost 1 base and 4 bases, there was a span of 17 bases. Germline V gene lookup returns CDR1 SGHVS and CDR2 FQNEAQ. The receptor comes from a boy in the first two years of life who had a stem cell transplant for SCID, so the T cells may come from the graft donor. This sample comprised PBMCs, mostly from graft donor cells, obtained 360 days after TCRalphabeta/CD19-depleted stem cell transplant. This rearrangement joins TRBV7-8 to TRBJ2-7; D may be TRBD2 (5 bases). DNA of the CDR3: TGTGCCAGCAGCTTAGTTTACGCGGGTTCATTATACGAGCAGTACTTC. This translates into CASSLVYAGSLYEQYF.